This entry lists 15 T cell receptor beta chains sequenced from one sample in a study of radiation and T cells in renal cell carcinoma. The time point: baseline pretreatment blood. As to treatment: 15 Gy SBRT to primary tumor, nephrectomy 4 weeks later. The table came from immunoSEQ multiplex PCR; TCRdb's copy has only in-frame clones and leaves some out. The table has some 95,000 clones, approximately 86% seen once; the top ten hold almost 8%. Material: blood, obtained from a patient whose treatment included radiotherapy and nephrectomy. Receptors originate from a man between 50 and 59 years old with renal cell carcinoma.

This rearrangement joins TRBV2 to TRBJ1-5; weak D call: TRBD1 (6 bases). This CDR3 is 17 amino acids long. V lost 5 bases and J 4 bases, leaving 21 bases between the germline ends. Germline V gene sequence: CDR1 SNHLY, CDR2 FYNNEI. This chain's CDR3 is CASSQFPGAEGNQPQHF. The CDR3 nucleotides read TGTGCCAGCAGTCAATTCCCAGGGGCGGAGGGTAATCAGCCCCAGCATTTT.

This chain connects TRBV7-8 to TRBJ2-4, with D unclear. Trimming removed 0 bases at V and 2 bases at J, with 5 bases between. CDR1 is SGHVS, CDR2 FQNEAQ, per germline. The CDR3 has 14 amino acids. The DNA for the CDR3 is TGTGCCAGCAGCTTAGCTAGCTCCAAAAACATTCAGTACTTC. Its translation: CASSLASSKNIQYF.

This rearrangement joins TRBV5-1 to TRBJ2-1, with 8 bases identical to TRBD2. The CDR3 runs to 15 residues. V shed 3 bases, J shed 8 bases, and the junction held 10 bases outside the gene matches. Germline V gives CDR1 SGHRS, CDR2 YFSETQ. CDR3 DNA: TGCGCCAGCAGCTCGGCCCCCGGGGGGGTAGATGAGCAGTTCTTC. This encodes CASSSAPGGVDEQFF.

The CDR3 region is CASSKGGPIGNEQFF. CDR3 nucleotide sequence: TGTGCCAGCAGCAAGGGCGGGCCAATCGGGAATGAGCAGTTCTTC. V usage is TRBV5-4 and J usage is TRBJ2-1; possible D gene TRBD2, 5 bases. The germline V gene has CDR1 SGHNT and CDR2 YYREEE (reference sequence). Trimming stripped 4 bases from V and 7 bases from J, with 18 bases between. The CDR3 spans 15 residues.

This chain connects TRBV2 to TRBJ1-5; D is possibly TRBD1 (6 bases). The CDR3 is 13 amino acids. From germline, CDR1 is SNHLY and CDR2 FYNNEI. Trimming pared 6 bases from V and 4 bases from J, leaving 10 bases between. Here the CDR3 reads CASRITGNQPQHF. The CDR3, as DNA: TGTGCCAGCAGGATAACAGGGAATCAGCCCCAGCATTTT.

The J gene is TRBJ2-7, the V gene TRBV7-9; 11 bases line up with TRBD1. The CDR3 is made up of 12 amino acids. Losses at the gene ends were 4 bases for V and 9 bases for J; bases not matched to a gene: 2. Germline assignment: CDR1 SEHNR and CDR2 FQNEAQ (reference sequence). As DNA, the CDR3 is TGTGCCAGCAGCTCGGGACAGGGGGGGCAGTACTTC. It encodes CASSSGQGGQYF. The variable domain in full, with the rest retrieved from reference TRBV7-9 and TRBJ2-7, is DTGVSQNPRHKITKRGQNVTFRCDPISEHNRLYWYRQTLGQGPEFLTYFQNEAQLEKSRLLSDRFSAERPKGSFSTLEIQRTEQGDSAMYLCASSSGQGGQYFGPGTRLTVT.

The V gene is TRBV6-5, the J gene TRBJ2-7; D might be TRBD1 (5 bases). The V gene's germline CDR1 is MNHEY and CDR2 SVGAGI. The CDR3 consists of 13 residues. V was trimmed by 6 bases and J by 9 bases, leaving 18 bases between them. The chain's CDR3 is CASSPTTDTGQYF. As DNA, the CDR3 is TGTGCCAGCAGCCCTACGACAGATACGGGGCAGTACTTC.

This chain links TRBV7-2 with TRBJ2-1; D is ambiguous. CDR3 length: 15 residues. Per germline, CDR1 SGHTA and CDR2 FQGNSA. Trimming stripped 5 bases from V and 1 base from J, with 12 bases between. Here the CDR3 reads CASSPLTASYNEQFF. The CDR3 region has the DNA TGTGCCAGCAGCCCCCTGACGGCTTCCTACAATGAGCAGTTCTTC. Full variable domain (missing parts from reference TRBV7-2 and TRBJ2-1): GAGVSQSPSNKVTEKGKDVELRCDPISGHTALYWYRQSLGQGLEFLIYFQGNSAPDKSGLPSDRFSAERTGGSVSTLTIQRTQQEDSAVYLCASSPLTASYNEQFFGPGTRLTVL.

This chain connects TRBV14 to TRBJ2-2, with D possibly TRBD1 on 5 matching bases. The CDR3 spans 14 residues. Between the trimmed V and J ends, which lost 3 bases and 4 bases, there was a span of 9 bases. Per the germline V gene, CDR1 is SGHDN and CDR2 is FVKESK. CDR3 amino acids: CASSHRASTGELFF. CDR3 DNA: TGTGCCAGCAGCCACAGGGCGAGCACCGGGGAGCTGTTTTTT.

The genes are TRBV2 and TRBJ1-2; 10 nucleotides agree with TRBD1. CDR3 length: 14 amino acids. The V gene end was trimmed by 9 bases and the J gene end by 7 bases; junction bases not matched to a gene: 11. The germline CDR1 and CDR2 sequences are SNHLY and FYNNEI. The CDR3 reads CARTGTGAVGGYTF. The CDR3 nucleotides read TGTGCCAGAACCGGGACAGGGGCCGTCGGTGGCTACACCTTC.

The CDR3 region is CASSPTGFAYEQYF. The CDR3, as DNA: TGCGCCAGCAGCCCTACAGGGTTCGCCTACGAGCAGTACTTC. This sequence joins TRBV5-1 and TRBJ2-7, with D possibly being TRBD1 (6 bases). The germline gives CDR1 SGHRS, CDR2 YFSETQ. The CDR3 sequence is 14 residues long. Trimming cost V 4 bases and J 2 bases, with 13 bases left between them.

This clone was recorded a few times. The rearrangement joins TRBV7-2 to TRBJ1-5, with unresolved D. V dropped 2 bases and J dropped 4 bases, with 9 bases sitting between them. In germline, CDR1 is SGHTA, CDR2 FQGNSA. The CDR3 is made up of 14 amino acids. CDR3 DNA: TGTGCCAGCAGCTTAACCGGCCTAAATCAGCCCCAGCATTTT. This sequence encodes CASSLTGLNQPQHF.

In this sample, this clone turned up a few times. The rearrangement links TRBV2 to TRBJ2-5, with D maybe TRBD2 (6 bases). Germline V gives CDR1 SNHLY, CDR2 FYNNEI. This CDR3 has 15 amino acids. The V end was cut by 2 bases, the J end by 5 bases, with 15 bases between. In DNA, the CDR3 is TGTGCCAGCAGTGAAATCGGCGGGCTAGCGGAGACCCAGTACTTC. Its protein is CASSEIGGLAETQYF.

The chain joins TRBV23-1 to TRBJ1-5; D not resolved. TRBV23-1 is sorted into the ORF group, with uncertain function. V gave up 0 bases and J gave up 0 bases, with 12 bases separating them. This CDR3 region has 17 residues. The CDR3 DNA follows: TGCGCCAGCAGTCAATCCCTCGACAAGTATAGCAATCAGCCCCAGCATTTT. Translating gives CASSQSLDKYSNQPQHF.

This chain links TRBV6-5 with TRBJ2-5, with D possibly being TRBD1 or TRBD2 (6 bases each). Germline lookup yields CDR1 MNHEY and CDR2 SVGAGI. Trimming took off 4 bases at V and 5 bases at J, with 11 bases between the two ends. The CDR3 is made up of 13 amino acids. The CDR3 region has the DNA TGTGCCAGCAGTTCGACAGGAGGGGAGACCCAGTACTTC. This gives the protein CASSSTGGETQYF.